The 8 T cell receptor beta chains reported below all come from one sample, sequenced in a study of identical twins. TCRdb fed the 5' RACE reads into MiXCR, producing one record per CDR3 protein. The data hold 640,000 or so distinct CDR3 sequences, with around 5.7% observed a single time. The sequencing input was naive T cells sorted from blood. The receptors originated from a young man in good health.

This clonotype has more than one count but fewer than ten. The chain is built from TRBV7-6 and TRBJ2-7; D ambiguous. The CDR3 has 15 residues. V was pared by 0 bases and J by 3 bases, with 12 bases between. Germline CDR1 reads SGHVS; CDR2 reads FNYEAQ. The CDR3 DNA is TGTGCCAGCAGCTTAGCGGGCGGACCGAACTACGAGCAGTACTTC. This translates into CASSLAGGPNYEQYF.

This clonotype was detected ten times or more. This chain connects TRBV12-3 or TRBV12-4 to TRBJ1-5; 8 positions match TRBD1. Losses at the gene ends were 6 bases for V and 2 bases for J; bases not matched to a gene: 3. The length of the CDR3 is 14 residues. CDR3 in amino acids: CASSGQGGNQPQHF. The DNA of the CDR3 is TGTGCCAGCAGCGGACAGGGTGGCAATCAGCCCCAGCATTTT.

In this sample, this clonotype turned up a few times. V usage is TRBV6-1 and J usage is TRBJ2-7, with D unclear. Trimming took off 2 bases at V and 4 bases at J, with 12 bases between the two ends. This CDR3 contains 14 residues. The germline gives CDR1 MNHNS, CDR2 SASEGT. The CDR3 region is CASSESGPSYEQYV. The CDR3 DNA is TGTGCCAGCAGTGAATCCGGCCCCTCTTACGAGCAGTACGTC.

This clonotype appeared many times. This chain uses TRBV28 with TRBJ2-5; 8 bases fit TRBD1. V lost 6 bases, J lost 2 bases, and 8 bases stayed unmatched. The CDR3 loop spans 15 amino acids. Germline-derived CDR1 and CDR2 are MDHEN and SYDVKM. The CDR3 DNA sequence: TGTGCCAGCAGGCGCGGACAGGGCCCACAAGAGACCCAGTACTTC. Its translation: CASRRGQGPQETQYF.

This clonotype turned up a few times. The gene calls are TRBV3-1 and TRBJ2-1; tentative D call: TRBD1 (6 bases). The CDR3 runs 15 residues. With 6 bases removed from V and 4 bases from J, the gap between germline ends came to 16 bases. Per the germline V gene, CDR1 is LGHDT and CDR2 is YNNKEL (reference sequence). Written as DNA, the CDR3 is TGTGCCAGCAGACCTGCAGGGGCCCCTTACAATGAGCAGTTCTTC. Its protein is CASRPAGAPYNEQFF.

This clonotype came up many times. V is TRBV12-3 or TRBV12-4 and J is TRBJ2-7, with D perhaps matching TRBD1 or TRBD2 (5 bases each). Trimming left V 1 base short and J 4 bases short, with 20 bases between. This CDR3 region has 17 residues. CDR3 amino acids: CASSLGTSGSSRYEQYF. The CDR3 nucleotides read TGTGCCAGCAGTTTAGGGACCTCAGGGAGCTCTAGATACGAGCAGTACTTC.

This clonotype was counted between two and nine times. The chain couples TRBV13 to TRBJ2-3; D call uncertain. Trimming cost V 5 bases and J 0 bases, with 21 bases left between them. The CDR3 has 18 amino acids. From germline, CDR1 is PRHDT and CDR2 FYEKMQ (reference sequence). This CDR3 is CASSRRPIHTESTDTQYF. The CDR3 DNA is TGTGCCAGCAGCCGTCGCCCGATCCACACAGAAAGCACAGATACGCAGTATTTT.

The V call is TRBV28, the J call TRBJ2-7; the match to TRBD2 covers 7 bases. This CDR3 has 17 amino acids. V was pared by 4 bases and J by 4 bases, with 16 bases of the junction left unmatched. Germline CDR1 MDHEN, CDR2 SYDVKM. CDR3 sequence: CASSSPLKAGWMYEQYF. Here the CDR3 DNA reads TGTGCCAGCAGTTCACCTCTAAAAGCGGGATGGATGTACGAGCAGTACTTC.